The clone carrying this T cell receptor (beta chain) came up many times. This specimen comes from a study of T-cell reconstitution after alpha-beta-depleted transplantation in children. Molecular barcoding with unique molecular identifiers was used for the TCRbeta library. Via MiXCR, TCRdb re-called the PCR reads, giving one row per CDR3 protein. This table has about 690,000 distinct CDR3 sequences, approximately 15% appearing once. The germline V and J ends were trimmed by 6 bases and 2 bases, with 11 bases remaining between them. The CDR3 totals 13 residues. Per germline, CDR1 SGHTA and CDR2 FQGNSA.

The source was PBMCs from the stem cell graft donor, collected from the stem cell graft. The origin of this receptor is a human donor who donated a stem cell graft to a child with acute myeloid leukemia. The rearrangement uses TRBV7-2 and TRBJ2-7, with a weak D call TRBD2 (5 bases). The CDR3 region is CASSSQEAYEQYF. The CDR3 DNA sequence: TGTGCCAGCAGTTCGCAGGAGGCCTACGAGCAGTACTTC.